One and the same sample provided the 13 T cell receptor beta chains below, sequenced in a study of tumor-infiltrating lymphocytes in oesophageal squamous cell carcinoma. TCRdb analysed the PCR reads with MiXCR anew, one entry per CDR3 protein. The sample yields over 15,000 distinct CDR3 sequences, 40% seen once. Material for sequencing was blood. The receptor set was obtained from a male donor with esophageal squamous cell carcinoma.

This clonotype was observed at least ten times. J is TRBJ1-4 and V is TRBV6-1, with D unclear. V gave up 6 bases and J gave up 6 bases, with 20 bases separating them. The CDR3 loop spans 16 amino acids. In germline, CDR1 is MNHNS, CDR2 SASEGT. CDR3 DNA: TGTGCCAGCAGAGGGTGGAACTGGTTTCGCGATGAAAAACTGTTTTTT. Its translation: CASRGWNWFRDEKLFF.

J is TRBJ2-3 and V is TRBV7-2, with 8 bases aligning to TRBD2. The end of the DNA aligns better with TRBJ2-1, so the J call may be wrong. The CDR3 has 17 amino acids. In germline, CDR1 is SGHTA, CDR2 FQGNSA. The CDR3 sequence is CASSLAGVGGGGDEQFF. The CDR3, as DNA: TGTGCCAGCAGCTTAGCTGGGGTCGGGGGGGGAGGGGATGAGCAGTTCTTC.

In this sample, this clonotype turned up many times. This chain uses TRBV6-1 with TRBJ2-3, with D unclear. Between the trimmed V and J ends, which lost 3 bases and 2 bases, there was a span of 18 bases. Germline values: CDR1 MNHNS, CDR2 SASEGT. This CDR3 contains 17 residues. In DNA, the CDR3 is TGTGCCAGCAGTGATAGAGGCGGCGGAGACCTCACAGATACGCAGTATTTT. Amino acids: CASSDRGGGDLTDTQYF.

This clonotype rates as large. J is TRBJ2-3 and V is TRBV7-2; D may be TRBD2 (7 bases). V was shortened by 5 bases and J by 5 bases, with 14 bases between the two germline ends. The germline V gene has CDR1 SGHTA and CDR2 FQGNSA. The CDR3 spans 14 residues. CDR3 nucleotides: TGTGCCAGCAGCGGCCCGGGGGGCCAAGATACGCAGTATTTT. This codes for CASSGPGGQDTQYF.

This clonotype was seen only a few times. The V call is TRBV28, the J call TRBJ1-2; TRBD1 is a possible D gene (6 bases). Per germline, CDR1 MDHEN and CDR2 SYDVKM. The V gene lost 5 bases and the J gene lost 8 bases, with 21 bases spanning the gap. This CDR3 comprises 15 residues. In DNA form, the CDR3 reads TGTGCCAGCAGTCACTTCCCGGGGGCGACGAGAGGCTACACCTTC. Amino acid sequence: CASSHFPGATRGYTF.

With respect to this clonotype: Because the CDR3 is missing its conserved closing phenylalanine or tryptophan, this is likely a read error. Because the CDR3's place on the DNA is in doubt, the DNA is left out and the CDR3 is given as listed by TCRdb. The V call is TRBV6-4, the J call TRBJ2-5; the table's D call TRBD1 went unverified against the DNA. The CDR3 comprises 15 residues, both ends counted. CDR1 MRHNA and CDR2 SNTAGT come from the germline V gene. The chain's CDR3 is CARPRTGNYGYTFGS.

This clonotype is categorized as medium-sized (0.01 to 0.1%). J is TRBJ2-3 and V is TRBV7-6; possible D gene TRBD1, 6 bases. CDR1 and CDR2 (germline): SGHVS, FNYEAQ. The V end was cut by 2 bases, the J end by 4 bases, with 13 bases between. The CDR3 spans 15 residues. The CDR3 loop is CASSLWTEYADTQYF. The DNA for the CDR3 is TGTGCCAGCAGCTTATGGACAGAGTATGCAGATACGCAGTATTTT.

This clonotype was detected once. Its ends do not fully match the called genes, so a read error is possible. This chain joins TRBV6-6 and TRBJ2-6, with TRBD1 as a possible D gene (6 bases). Germline values: CDR1 MNHNY, CDR2 SVGAGI (reference sequence). This CDR3 comprises 13 residues. Here the CDR3 reads CAVHRVGANVLNF. Here the CDR3 DNA reads TGTGCCGTCCACCGGGTGGGGGCCAACGTCCTGAATTTC.

This chain joins TRBV2 and TRBJ2-4; 7 bases line up with TRBD2. J gave up 5 bases and V 5 bases, and 3 bases lay outside the gene matches. This CDR3 is 13 amino acids long. Germline CDR1 and CDR2: SNHLY and FYNNEI. CDR3 residues: CASSRDYENIQYF. In DNA form, the CDR3 reads TGTGCCAGCAGTCGGGACTACGAAAACATTCAGTACTTC.

In its sample, this clonotype is large (0.1 to 1%). The rearrangement links TRBV7-8 to TRBJ2-5, with D possibly matching TRBD2 (6 bases). Trimming removed 0 bases from V and 4 bases from J, with 18 bases in between. The CDR3 sequence is 17 residues long. The germline gives CDR1 SGHVS, CDR2 FQNEAQ. The CDR3 bases are TGTGCCAGCAGCTTAGCGGTGGACCCCGGAGGGGTAGAGACCCAGTACTTC. Residues: CASSLAVDPGGVETQYF.

The chain uses TRBV20-1 and TRBJ2-3, with a possible D match to TRBD2 (7 bases). The J call may be incorrect, as the DNA end agrees better with TRBJ2-7. Germline CDR1 is DFQATT and CDR2 is SNEGSKA (reference sequence). The CDR3 spans 14 residues. CDR3 loop: CSCKPRGGRYEQYF. The DNA of the CDR3 is TGCAGTTGTAAACCAAGGGGGGGTAGGTACGAGCAGTACTTC.

This clonotype is classed as medium-sized. The gene calls are TRBV7-9 and TRBJ2-4; TRBD2 might be the D (5 bases). This CDR3 spans 14 amino acids. V lost 1 base, J lost 3 bases, and 7 bases lay in between. From germline, CDR1 is SEHNR and CDR2 FQNEAQ (reference sequence). The CDR3 nucleotides read TGTGCCAGCAGCTTAGACGCGGGCAAAAACATTCAGTACTTC. This codes for CASSLDAGKNIQYF.

This clonotype has only a few counts. CDR3 amino acids: CASSSTFKDGTGGGDEQYF. CDR3 nucleotides: TGTGCCAGCAGTTCCACTTTCAAAGACGGGACAGGGGGTGGCGACGAGCAGTACTTC. The gene calls are TRBV28 and TRBJ2-7, with 11 bases fitting TRBD1. The CDR3 extends over 19 amino acids. Germline loops: CDR1 MDHEN, CDR2 SYDVKM. V dropped 4 bases and J dropped 5; count of bases not matched to a gene: 19.